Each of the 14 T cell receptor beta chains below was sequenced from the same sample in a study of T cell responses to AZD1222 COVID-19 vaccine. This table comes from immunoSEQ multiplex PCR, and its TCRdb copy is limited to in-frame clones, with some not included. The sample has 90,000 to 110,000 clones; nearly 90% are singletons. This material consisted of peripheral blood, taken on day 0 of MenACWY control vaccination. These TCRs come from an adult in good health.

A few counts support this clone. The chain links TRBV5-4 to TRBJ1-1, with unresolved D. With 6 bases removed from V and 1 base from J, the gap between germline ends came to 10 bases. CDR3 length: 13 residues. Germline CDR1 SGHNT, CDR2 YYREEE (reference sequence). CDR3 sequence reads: CASKSLENTEAFF. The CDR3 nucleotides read TGTGCCAGCAAATCACTCGAGAACACTGAAGCTTTCTTT.

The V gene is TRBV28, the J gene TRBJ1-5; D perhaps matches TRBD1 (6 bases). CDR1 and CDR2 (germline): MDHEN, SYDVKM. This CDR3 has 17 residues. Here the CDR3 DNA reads TGTGCGCGGGGGAGGGGGGCGGCTCCCTATAGGAATCAGCCCCAGCATTTT. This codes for CARGRGAAPYRNQPQHF.

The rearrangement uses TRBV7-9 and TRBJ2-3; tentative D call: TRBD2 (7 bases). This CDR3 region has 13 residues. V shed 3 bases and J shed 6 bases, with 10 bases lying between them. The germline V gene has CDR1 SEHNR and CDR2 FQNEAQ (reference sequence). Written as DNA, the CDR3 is TGTGCCAGCAGCTTCGGGGGGCCGGATACGCAGTATTTT. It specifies CASSFGGPDTQYF.

For the CDR3, the DNA is TGCGCCAGCAAGTTTCCTGGCACCGGGGAGCTGTTTTTT. Amino acids: CASKFPGTGELFF. The J gene is TRBJ2-2, the V gene TRBV5-1, with D hard to call. V lost 6 bases, J lost 4 bases, and 10 bases lay in between. Germline CDR1 SGHRS, CDR2 YFSETQ. The CDR3 spans 13 residues.

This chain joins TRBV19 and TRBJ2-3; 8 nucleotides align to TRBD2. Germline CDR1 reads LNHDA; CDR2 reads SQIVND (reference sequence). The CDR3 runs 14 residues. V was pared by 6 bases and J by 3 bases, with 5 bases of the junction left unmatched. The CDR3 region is CASRVSGRTDTQYF. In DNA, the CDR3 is TGTGCCAGTAGGGTAAGCGGGAGAACAGATACGCAGTATTTT.

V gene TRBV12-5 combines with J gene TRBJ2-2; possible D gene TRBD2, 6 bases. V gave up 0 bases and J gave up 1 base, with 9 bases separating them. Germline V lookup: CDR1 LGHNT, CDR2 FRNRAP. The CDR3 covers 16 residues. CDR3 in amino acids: CASGLVLGLNTGELFF. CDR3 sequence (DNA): TGTGCTAGTGGTTTGGTACTGGGACTGAACACCGGGGAGCTGTTTTTT.

DNA of the CDR3: TGCGCCAGCAGCCATTCGGCAGCCAACACTGAAGCTTTCTTT. As protein: CASSHSAANTEAFF. This rearrangement joins TRBV4-1 to TRBJ1-1; no reliable D call. This CDR3 region has 14 residues. Germline values: CDR1 MGHRA, CDR2 YSYEKL. V lost 3 bases, J lost 2 bases, and 10 bases lay in between.

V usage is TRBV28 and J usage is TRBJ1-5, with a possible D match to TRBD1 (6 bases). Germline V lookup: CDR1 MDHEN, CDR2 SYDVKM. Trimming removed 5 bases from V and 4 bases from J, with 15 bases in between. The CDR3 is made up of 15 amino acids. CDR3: CASSTRQVGNQPQHF. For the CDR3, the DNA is TGTGCCAGCAGTACCCGACAGGTTGGGAATCAGCCCCAGCATTTT.

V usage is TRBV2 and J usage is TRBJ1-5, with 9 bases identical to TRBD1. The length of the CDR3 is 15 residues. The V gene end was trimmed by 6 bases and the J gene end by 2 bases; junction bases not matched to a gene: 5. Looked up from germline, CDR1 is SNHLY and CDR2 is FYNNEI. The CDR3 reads CASRQGAAGNQPQHF. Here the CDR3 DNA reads TGTGCCAGCAGACAGGGGGCTGCTGGCAATCAGCCCCAGCATTTT.

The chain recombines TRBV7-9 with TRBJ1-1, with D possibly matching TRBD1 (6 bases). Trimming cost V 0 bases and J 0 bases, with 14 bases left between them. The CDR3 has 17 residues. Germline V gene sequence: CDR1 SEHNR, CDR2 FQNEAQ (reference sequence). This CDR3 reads CASSLASGTNMNTEAFF. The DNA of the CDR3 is TGTGCCAGCAGCTTAGCCTCCGGGACAAACATGAACACTGAAGCTTTCTTT.

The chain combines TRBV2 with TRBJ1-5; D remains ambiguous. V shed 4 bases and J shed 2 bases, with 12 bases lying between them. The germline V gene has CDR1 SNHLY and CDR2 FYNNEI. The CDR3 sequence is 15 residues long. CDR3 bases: TGTGCCAGCAGTGGGACCCCCCGGGGCAATCAGCCCCAGCATTTT. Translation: CASSGTPRGNQPQHF.

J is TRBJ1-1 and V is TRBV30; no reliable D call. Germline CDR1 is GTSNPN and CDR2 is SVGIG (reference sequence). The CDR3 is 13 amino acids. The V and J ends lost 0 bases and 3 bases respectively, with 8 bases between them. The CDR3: CAWSVRGDTEAFF. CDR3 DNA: TGTGCCTGGAGTGTACGCGGGGACACTGAAGCTTTCTTT.

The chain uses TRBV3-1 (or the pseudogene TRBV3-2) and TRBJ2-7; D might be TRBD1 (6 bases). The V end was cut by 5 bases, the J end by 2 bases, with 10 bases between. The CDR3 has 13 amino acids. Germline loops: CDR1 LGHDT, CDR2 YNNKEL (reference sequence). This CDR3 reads CASSWDKPYEQYF. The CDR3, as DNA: TGTGCCAGCAGCTGGGACAAACCCTACGAGCAGTACTTC.

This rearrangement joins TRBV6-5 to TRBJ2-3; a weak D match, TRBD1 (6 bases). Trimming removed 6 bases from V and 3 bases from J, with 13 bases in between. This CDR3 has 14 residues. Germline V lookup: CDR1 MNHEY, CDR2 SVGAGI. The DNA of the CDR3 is TGTGCCAGCAGCCAGGCAAGGGGGACAGATACGCAGTATTTT. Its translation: CASSQARGTDTQYF.